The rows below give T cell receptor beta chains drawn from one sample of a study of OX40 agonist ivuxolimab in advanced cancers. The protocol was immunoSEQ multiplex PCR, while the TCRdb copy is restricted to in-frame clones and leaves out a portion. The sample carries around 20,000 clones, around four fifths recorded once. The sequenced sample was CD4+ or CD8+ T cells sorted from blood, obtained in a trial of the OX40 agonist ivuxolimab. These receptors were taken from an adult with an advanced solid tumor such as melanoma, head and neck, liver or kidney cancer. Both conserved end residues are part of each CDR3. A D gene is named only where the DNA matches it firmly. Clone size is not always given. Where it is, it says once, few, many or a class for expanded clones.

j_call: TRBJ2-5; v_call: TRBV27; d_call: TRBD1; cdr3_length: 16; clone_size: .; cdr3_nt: TGTGCCAGCAGCCCCCTGGGACAGGGCGACCAAGAGACCCAGTACTTC; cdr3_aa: CASSPLGQGDQETQYF
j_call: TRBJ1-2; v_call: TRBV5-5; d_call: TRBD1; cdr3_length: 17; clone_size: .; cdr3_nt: TGTGCCAGCAGCCCGCGGTTAGGGGGCGCGTTCCCCTATGGCTACACCTTC; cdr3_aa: CASSPRLGGAFPYGYTF
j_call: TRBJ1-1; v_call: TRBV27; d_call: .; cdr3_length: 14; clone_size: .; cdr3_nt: TGTGCCAGCAGTACCGGTCGTTACGGCACTGAAGCTTTCTTT; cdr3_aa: CASSTGRYGTEAFF
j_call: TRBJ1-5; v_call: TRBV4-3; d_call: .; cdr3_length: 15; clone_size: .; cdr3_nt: TGCGCCAGCAGCCAAGATTCGACTAGCAATCAGCCCCAGCATTTT; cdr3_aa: CASSQDSTSNQPQHF
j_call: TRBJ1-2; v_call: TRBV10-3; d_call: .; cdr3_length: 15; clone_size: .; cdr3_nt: TGTGCCATCACGAAAGAAAGGGGAGAAGACTATGGCTACACCTTC; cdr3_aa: CAITKERGEDYGYTF
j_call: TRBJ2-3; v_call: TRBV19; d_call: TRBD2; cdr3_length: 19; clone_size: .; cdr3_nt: TGTGCCAGTAGTATCAGTAAATCCGGGACTAGGGGACTCTGGGATACGCAGTATTTT; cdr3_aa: CASSISKSGTRGLWDTQYF
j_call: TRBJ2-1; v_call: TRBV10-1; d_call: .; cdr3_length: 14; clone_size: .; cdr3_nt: TGCGCCAGCAGTATTAGTGGGGGAAACAATGAGCAGTTCTTC; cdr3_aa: CASSISGGNNEQFF
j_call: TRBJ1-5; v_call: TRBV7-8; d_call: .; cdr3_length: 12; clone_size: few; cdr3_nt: TGTGCCAGCAGCCCAACGGATCAGCCCCAGCATTTT; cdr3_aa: CASSPTDQPQHF
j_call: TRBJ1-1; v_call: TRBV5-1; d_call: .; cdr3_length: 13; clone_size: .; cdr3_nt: TGCGCCAGCAGCTTTACAGGGAACACTGAAGCTTTCTTT; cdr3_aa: CASSFTGNTEAFF
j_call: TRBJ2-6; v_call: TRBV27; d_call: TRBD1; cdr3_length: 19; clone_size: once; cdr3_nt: TGTGCCAGCACATCGTTTACCCAGGGGGCAGCATCTGGGGCCAACGTCCTGACTTTC; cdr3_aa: CASTSFTQGAASGANVLTF
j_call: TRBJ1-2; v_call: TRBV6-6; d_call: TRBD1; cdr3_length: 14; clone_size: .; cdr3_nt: TGTGCCAGCAGTTACACAGGACAGGAGGATGGCTACACCTTC; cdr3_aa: CASSYTGQEDGYTF